What follows describes a single T cell receptor (beta chain). The source of the sample is a study of blood T cell repertoires in COVID-19. Study background: Spain, Italy and the United States supplied samples that represented acute and convalescent COVID-19. PBMCs, B-cell-depleted T cells, or T cells provided the cDNA or gDNA that made up the material.

Methods used by the authors: Amplification of reference gene primers provided the estimated nucleated cell counts. Repertoires were generated with immunoSEQ multiplex PCR, while TCRdb's copy carries only in-frame clones and drops some. The V and J calls and the clone size are those of that table, but D and trimming were determined from the DNA. The profile shows 65,000 or so clones, approximately 78% of them singletons. V dropped 3 bases and J dropped 10; count of bases not matched to a gene: 18. Germline CDR1 reads MNHEY; CDR2 reads SMNVEV (reference sequence). CDR3 length: 18 residues. The TCR comes from a man older than 75 with acute or convalescent COVID-19. The J gene is TRBJ1-6, the V gene TRBV27; 7 bases align to TRBD1. The sample consisted of peripheral blood. In nucleotides, the CDR3 is TGTGCCAGCAGTTTCCGGGCCGGAAAACAGGGGTGGAGGTCACCCCTCCACTTT. As protein: CASSFRAGKQGWRSPLHF.